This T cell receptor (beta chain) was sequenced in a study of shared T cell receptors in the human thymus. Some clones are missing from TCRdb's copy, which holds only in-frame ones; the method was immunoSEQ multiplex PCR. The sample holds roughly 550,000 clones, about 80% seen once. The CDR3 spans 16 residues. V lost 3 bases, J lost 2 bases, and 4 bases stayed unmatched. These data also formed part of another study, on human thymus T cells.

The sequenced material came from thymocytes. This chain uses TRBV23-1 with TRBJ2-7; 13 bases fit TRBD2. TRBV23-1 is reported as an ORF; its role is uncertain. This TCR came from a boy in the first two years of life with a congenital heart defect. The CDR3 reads CASSHVGTSGTYEQYF. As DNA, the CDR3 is TGCGCCAGCAGTCACGTAGGGACTAGCGGGACCTACGAGCAGTACTTC.